This T cell receptor (beta chain) is drawn from a study of molecular identifiers for immune sequencing clone quantification (dated by TCRdb to the late 2010s). For the study in its entirety: For a replicate experiment, RNA from roughly 18,000 or 92,000 naive CD8 T cells was divided into five aliquots, of which four were sequenced. This methods study used CD8 T cells to benchmark TCR RNA copy counting and molecular-identifier clustering-based TCR repertoire sequencing (MIDCIRS). The research as a whole found: Identical TCR molecules sharing a barcode could cause highly expanded clone sizes to be underestimated. Spiked-in Jurkat TCR RNA equal to a single cell's worth was reported to be detectable even within 1,200,000 naive CD8 T cells. When barcode sub-clustering was left out, chimeric consensus sequences inflated TCR diversity, with chimeras reaching as high as 47%. In CMV-specific effector cells, clones with more than 20 RNA copies accounted for over 97% of molecules, whereas in naive cells such clones accounted for under 1%. The naive libraries included spiked-in Jurkat TCR RNA (around 9 copies' worth), and this RNA is not part of the donor repertoire. Modeling estimated approximately 3 recovered TCR RNA copies per cell, compared with about ten by digital PCR, which implies 25% to 30% capture efficiency.

Library preparation was by PCR. The data were produced on an Illumina HiSeq 4000. Bulk TCR libraries were made following a previously described method, with the TCR primers given in Table S5. Total RNA was purified with the Qiagen AllPrep DNA/RNA kit. Before analysis, reads from multiple sequencing runs of one library were combined. As for the authors' bioinformatics: Reads were retained only if their TCR constant sequence matched exactly, and those retained reads were trimmed to 150 nt and grouped according to their 12-nt molecular barcodes. Within each barcode group, reads were sub-clustered at a 15% Levenshtein threshold, and quality-weighted consensus sequences were built per RNA molecule. Non-functional sequences were discarded, and so were lower-count sequences lying one edit away from another sequence. On the basis of fitting two negative binomial distributions, barcode sub-clusters with fewer than 20% of the maximum read count were discarded. The public reads were quality trimmed at Q25 with fastp and then assembled into clones with MiXCR by TCRdb, keeping productive beta chains. Rows merge per CDR3 protein into single entries with the most common DNA and genes. TCRdb, not the original authors, processed these V and J calls. This sample lists just under 65,000 distinct CDR3 sequences; less than 20% were detected once. Around 1.6% of the sample lies in the top ten.

The CDR3 covers 19 residues, taking in both the cysteine and the phenylalanine. This entry keeps only the CDR3 DNA: 57 bases, framed from base 1. The germline V gene encodes CDR1 SNHLY and CDR2 FYNNEI. Unmatched junction bases come to 16, with V trimmed by 3 bases and J by 0 bases. At least ten counts were recorded for this clonotype. It has no known antigen specificity. No clone much larger than this one lies a single base away; base qualities are absent. Libraries of naive CD8 T cells were built from anywhere between about 17,000 and 1,000,000 sorted cells, with 10%, 30% or 50% of the purified RNA used. On a BD FACSAria II, naive CD8 T cells were FACS-sorted as CD8+CD4-CCR7+CD45RA+ and collected into RLT Plus buffer. Detection sensitivity was tested by spiking Jurkat RNA equal to roughly 9 TCR copies' worth into samples containing roughly 19,000-1,100,000 naive CD8 T cells. Enrichment of CD8 T cells was performed with RosetteSep CD8+ T Cell Enrichment Cocktail and Ficoll-Paque, after which ACK red cell lysis was carried out.

Rearrangement joined TRBV2 to TRBJ2-7; 8 junctional bases match TRBD2. The sequence came from a human donor in good health. Some libraries in this study had Jurkat cell RNA spiked in. Sequenced input: naive CD8+ T cells from blood, with Jurkat cell RNA spiked in. In the paper's terms, the cell subset or site label means: FACS-sorted CD8+CD4-CCR7+CD45RA+ naive T cells. The CDR3 is CASSDISGRKVGTSYEQYF. The DNA sequence is as follows: TGTGCCAGCAGTGATATAAGCGGGAGAAAGGTTGGTACCTCCTACGAGCAGTACTTC.